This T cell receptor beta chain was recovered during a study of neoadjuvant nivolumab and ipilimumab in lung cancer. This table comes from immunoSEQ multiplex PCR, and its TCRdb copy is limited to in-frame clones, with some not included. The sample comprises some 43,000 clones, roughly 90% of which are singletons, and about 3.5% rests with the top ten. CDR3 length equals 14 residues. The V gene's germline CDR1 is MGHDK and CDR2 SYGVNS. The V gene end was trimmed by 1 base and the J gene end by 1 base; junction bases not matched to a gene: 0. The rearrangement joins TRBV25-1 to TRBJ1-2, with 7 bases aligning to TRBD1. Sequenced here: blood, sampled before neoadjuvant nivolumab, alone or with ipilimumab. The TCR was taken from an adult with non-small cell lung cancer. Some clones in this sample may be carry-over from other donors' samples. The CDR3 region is CASSEWDSNYGYTF. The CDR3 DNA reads TGTGCCAGCAGTGAATGGGACAGTAACTATGGCTACACCTTC.